What follows are 20 T cell receptor beta chains derived from one specimen sequenced in a study of spatial heterogeneity in lung cancer. TCRdb itself ran the 5' RACE reads through MiXCR, one entry per CDR3 protein. The sample has some 610 distinct CDR3 sequences, about 10% seen once. As to time point: sample taken at primary tumor resection. The material was normal lung tissue next to the tumor, obtained at surgery. These receptor sequences come from a male donor with early-stage non-small cell lung cancer.

This chain connects TRBV19 to TRBJ2-2, with 7 bases fitting TRBD1. V was clipped by 5 bases and J by 6 bases; unmatched bases: 6. The CDR3 runs to 14 residues. Germline V CDR1 and CDR2: LNHDA, SQIVND (reference sequence). The CDR3 DNA is TGTGCCAGTAGTTCCGACAGGGTTTCCGGGGAGCTGTTTTTT. It codes for CASSSDRVSGELFF.

In this sample, this clonotype is medium-sized. The J gene is TRBJ2-6, the V gene TRBV7-9; TRBD2 aligns across 8 bases. V gave up 5 bases and J gave up 1 base; unmatched junction bases: 16. CDR1 is SEHNR and CDR2 is FQNEAQ in the germline V gene (reference sequence). There are 20 residues in the CDR3. The CDR3 loop is CASSRSGSGVSWSGANVLTF. DNA of the CDR3: TGTGCCAGCAGCCGAAGTGGTAGCGGGGTCTCTTGGTCTGGGGCCAACGTCCTGACTTTC.

V and J are TRBV28 and TRBJ2-7; 8 bases align to TRBD2. Unmatched junction bases numbered 10, after V lost 6 bases and J lost 0 bases. The CDR3 consists of 16 residues. The germline V gene encodes CDR1 MDHEN and CDR2 SYDVKM. The CDR3 DNA reads as TGTGCCAGCAGACCTACCGGGAGCGGGAGCTCCTACGAGCAGTACTTC. Its protein product is CASRPTGSGSSYEQYF.

This clonotype rates as large (0.1 to 1%). The V gene is TRBV7-9, the J gene TRBJ1-3; D is perhaps TRBD1 (6 bases). Germline V gives CDR1 SEHNR, CDR2 FQNEAQ (reference sequence). This CDR3 region has 17 residues. V lost 5 bases, J lost 0 bases, and 17 bases lay in between. This CDR3 is CASSRRGGLSSGNTIYF. DNA for the CDR3: TGTGCCAGCAGCCGCCGCGGGGGCCTTAGCTCTGGAAACACCATATATTTT.

The chain links TRBV9 to TRBJ2-5; 10 bases fit TRBD2. V lost 3 bases to trimming and J lost 3 bases; unmatched junction nucleotides: 2. The CDR3 has 14 residues. The germline V gene encodes CDR1 SGDLS and CDR2 YYNGEE. The CDR3 bases are TGTGCCAGCAGCGCCACTAGCGGGGAAGAGACCCAGTACTTC. Its translation is CASSATSGEETQYF.

This clonotype is classed as large. The chain carries TRBV7-2 and TRBJ2-3; 10 bases are shared with TRBD2. This CDR3 spans 14 amino acids. In germline, CDR1 is SGHTA, CDR2 FQGNSA. V trimming: 5 bases; J trimming: 5 bases; junction bases outside the gene matches: 4. The CDR3 DNA sequence: TGTGCCAGCAGCCGACGACTAGCGGGAGATACGCAGTATTTT. This sequence encodes CASSRRLAGDTQYF.

By frequency in the sample, this clonotype is large. V gene TRBV28 combines with J gene TRBJ2-3; D possibly corresponds to TRBD2 (5 bases). With 5 bases removed from V and 4 bases from J, the gap between germline ends came to 19 bases. Germline V gives CDR1 MDHEN, CDR2 SYDVKM. This CDR3 contains 16 residues. CDR3 DNA: TGTGCCAGCAGTCCCCTCCCTTCGGCGAGGGCAGATACGCAGTATTTT. Protein sequence: CASSPLPSARADTQYF.

This clonotype is medium-sized in the sample. The chain combines TRBV3-1 with TRBJ2-1; weak D call: TRBD2 (6 bases). Trimming left V 0 bases short and J 1 base short, with 22 bases between. Germline V lookup: CDR1 LGHDT, CDR2 YNNKEL (reference sequence). CDR3 length equals 20 residues. The CDR3 DNA reads TGTGCCAGCAGCCAAGAATACGGGAGCTTAAGTGTTAGGTCCTACAATGAGCAGTTCTTC. It is translated as CASSQEYGSLSVRSYNEQFF.

In this sample, this clonotype is medium-sized. J is TRBJ2-4 and V is TRBV20-1; 11 bases fit TRBD2. This CDR3 region has 16 residues. Losses at the gene ends were 0 bases for V and 6 bases for J; bases not matched to a gene: 7. CDR1 is DFQATT, CDR2 SNEGSKA, per germline (reference sequence). CDR3 nucleotide sequence: TGCAGTGCTAGAGATATGGGACTAGCGGATCTAAACATTCAGTACTTC. Translation gives CSARDMGLADLNIQYF.

This clonotype rates as medium-sized (0.01 to 0.1%). The V gene is TRBV5-4, the J gene TRBJ2-1; 7 bases agree with TRBD1. The CDR3 contains 13 residues. The V segment lost 4 bases and the J segment 3 bases; nucleotides outside the gene matches: 1. Looked up from germline, CDR1 is SGHNT and CDR2 is YYREEE (reference sequence). The CDR3 sequence: CASSRDSYNEQFF. DNA for the CDR3: TGTGCCAGCAGCCGGGACAGCTACAATGAGCAGTTCTTC.

This clonotype is large by share. The chain recombines TRBV9 with TRBJ2-7, with 10 bases that match TRBD1. The germline V gene encodes CDR1 SGDLS and CDR2 YYNGEE. J gave up 4 bases and V 3 bases, and 1 base lay outside the gene matches. There are 13 residues in the CDR3. CDR3: CASSGQGAYEQYF. The CDR3 nucleotides read TGTGCCAGCAGCGGACAGGGGGCGTACGAGCAGTACTTC.

This clonotype is labeled large. CDR3 bases: TGTGCCAGCTCACCCGCCAAAAACATTCAGTACTTC. This sequence encodes CASSPAKNIQYF. J is TRBJ2-4 and V is TRBV18; D gene uncertain. Germline assignment: CDR1 KGHSH and CDR2 LQKENI. The CDR3 contains 12 residues. V lost 3 bases, J lost 1 base, and 1 base lay in between.

In this sample, this clonotype is medium-sized. The chain links TRBV7-8 to TRBJ1-2, with D unclear. From germline, CDR1 is SGHVS and CDR2 FQNEAQ. Between the trimmed V and J ends, which lost 4 bases and 6 bases, there was a span of 18 bases. This CDR3 has 15 residues. CDR3 sequence: CASSWNLVGRDGYTF. For the CDR3, the DNA is TGTGCCAGCAGCTGGAACCTTGTGGGCAGAGATGGCTACACCTTC.

This clonotype is large within its sample. The chain carries TRBV23-1 and TRBJ2-7; the D is unclear. TRBV23-1 is filed as an ORF, its function uncertain. V lost 2 bases to trimming and J lost 0 bases, with 14 bases between them. The CDR3 is made up of 16 amino acids. The CDR3 DNA follows: TGCGCCAGCAGTCAAGTAGGTTTCGAGTTCTCCTACGAGCAGTACTTC. Translating it yields CASSQVGFEFSYEQYF.

In its sample, this clonotype ranks as medium-sized. J is TRBJ2-5 and V is TRBV30; D unresolved. CDR1 and CDR2 (germline): GTSNPN, SVGIG (reference sequence). Trimming removed 2 bases at V and 5 bases at J, with 9 bases between. The CDR3 is made up of 12 amino acids. CDR3 coding DNA: TGTGCCTGGAGTCAGGAAGGGGAGACCCAGTACTTC. This translates into CAWSQEGETQYF.

This clonotype is judged medium-sized. V and J are TRBV20-1 and TRBJ2-3; a weak D match, TRBD2 (7 bases). CDR3 length: 15 residues. V was clipped by 1 base and J by 4 bases, with 15 bases between them. Germline lookup yields CDR1 DFQATT and CDR2 SNEGSKA (reference sequence). CDR3 region: CSARGVGGGADTQYF. The CDR3 DNA reads TGCAGTGCTAGAGGCGTAGGGGGGGGCGCAGATACGCAGTATTTT.

In its sample, this clonotype is large. This sequence joins TRBV18 and TRBJ1-5; no clear D gene. V gave up 4 bases and J gave up 5 bases, with 12 bases separating them. This CDR3 region has 14 residues. Germline V CDR1 and CDR2: KGHSH, LQKENI. CDR3 region: CASSHTLHDQPQHF. DNA for the CDR3: TGTGCCAGCTCACACACCCTCCACGATCAGCCCCAGCATTTT. Combining the CDR3 with reference TRBV18 and TRBJ1-5 gives the whole variable domain NAGVMQNPRHLVRRRGQEARLRCSPMKGHSHVYWYRQLPEEGLKFMVYLQKENIIDESGMPKERFSAEFPKEGPSILRIQQVVRGDSAAYFCASSHTLHDQPQHFGDGTRLSIL.

V gene TRBV18 combines with J gene TRBJ1-1; D not resolved. CDR1 is KGHSH, CDR2 LQKENI, per germline. The ends were cut back, 3 bases at V and 0 bases at J, with 11 bases in the middle. The CDR3 covers 15 residues. The CDR3 is CASSPGSSLNTEAFF. CDR3 nucleotides: TGTGCCAGCTCACCGGGCAGTTCCTTGAACACTGAAGCTTTCTTT.

This clonotype is medium-sized. The V call is TRBV3-1, the J call TRBJ2-5; 16 bases are a match to TRBD2. The trim removed 1 base at V and 5 bases at J, leaving 7 bases unmatched. The CDR3 has 18 residues. Germline V CDR1 and CDR2: LGHDT, YNNKEL (reference sequence). CDR3 amino acids: CASSQAGTSGGAWETQYF. CDR3 coding DNA: TGTGCCAGCAGCCAAGCCGGGACTAGCGGGGGGGCTTGGGAGACCCAGTACTTC.

This chain links TRBV27 with TRBJ2-4; TRBD2 is a possible D gene (5 bases). CDR1 and CDR2 from the germline V gene are MNHEY and SMNVEV (reference sequence). Deletions cut 10 bases from V and 5 bases from J, with 15 bases between. The length of the CDR3 is 13 residues. The CDR3, as DNA: TGTGCCACCGCTCGGGGTTACCAAAACATTCAGTACTTC. Translating gives CATARGYQNIQYF.